These 16 T cell receptor beta chains were sequenced from one sample in a study of blood T cell repertoires in COVID-19. Assay: immunoSEQ multiplex PCR; the TCRdb copy retains only in-frame clones and omits some. This repertoire shows 260,000 or so clones, roughly 81% found once; its top ten account for roughly 8%. The sequencing sample was made of peripheral blood. These receptors came from a woman at least 80 years old with COVID-19, enrolled during active disease.

The rearrangement joins TRBV5-1 to TRBJ1-6; 7 bases match TRBD1. Per germline, CDR1 SGHRS and CDR2 YFSETQ. V was pared by 3 bases and J by 4 bases, with 13 bases of the junction left unmatched. The CDR3 runs 18 residues. CDR3 nucleotides: TGCGCCAGCAGCTCCCTCCGGGACAGTCGGGGATATAATTCACCCCTCCACTTT. Amino acids: CASSSLRDSRGYNSPLHF.

Worth noting for this clone: At one of its ends the junction is not consistent with the germline gene, which may arise from a read error. The sample holds other DNA sequences that translate to the same CDR3. The rearrangement links TRBV24-1 to TRBJ2-2; 10 nucleotides line up with TRBD1. Germline assignment: CDR1 KGHDR and CDR2 SFDVKD. This CDR3 has 16 residues. The chain's CDR3 is CATSDYRDRGTGELFF. Here the CDR3 DNA reads TGCGCCACCAGTGATTATCGGGACAGGGGAACCGGGGAGCTGTTTTTT.

Concerning this clone itself: The same CDR3 can be traced to other DNA sequences in this sample. The chain joins TRBV30 to TRBJ1-2; weak D call: TRBD1 (6 bases). V gave up 0 bases and J gave up 9 bases, with 8 bases separating them. The CDR3 loop spans 11 amino acids. The germline gives CDR1 GTSNPN, CDR2 SVGIG (reference sequence). This chain's CDR3 is CAWSVTGSYTF. Here the CDR3 DNA reads TGTGCCTGGAGTGTCACAGGGAGCTACACCTTC. The full variable domain, with the rest looked up from reference TRBV30 and TRBJ1-2, is SQTIHQWPATLVQPVGSPLSLECTVEGTSNPNLYWYRQAAGRGLQLLFYSVGIGQISSEVPQNLSASRPQDRQFILSSKKLLLSDSGFYLCAWSVTGSYTFGSGTRLTVV.

This chain connects TRBV10-2 to TRBJ1-2; 9 bases are shared with TRBD1. The trim removed 2 bases at V and 8 bases at J, leaving 3 bases unmatched. The CDR3 is 13 residues long. CDR1 is WSHSY and CDR2 is SAAADI in the germline V gene. CDR3 region: CASSEPDRGGYTF. The CDR3 nucleotides are TGCGCCAGCAGTGAGCCGGACAGGGGCGGCTACACCTTC.

The gene calls are TRBV5-6 and TRBJ2-1, with D possibly being TRBD2 (6 bases). Trimming stripped 3 bases from V and 9 bases from J, with 19 bases between. There are 15 residues in the CDR3. Germline V gene lookup returns CDR1 SGHDT and CDR2 YYEEEE. The CDR3 is CASSSRGPRRGEQFF. The CDR3 bases are TGTGCCAGCAGCTCTCGAGGCCCTCGGCGGGGTGAGCAGTTCTTC.

This clone was observed a few times. The chain has TRBV4-1 and TRBJ2-3, with 10 nucleotides matching TRBD2. The CDR3 is 17 amino acids. Trimming at V came to 3 bases and at J to 3 bases, leaving 9 bases not matched to a gene. CDR1 MGHRA and CDR2 YSYEKL come from the germline V gene. CDR3: CASSHTSAGGPTDTQYF. The CDR3 DNA is TGCGCCAGCAGCCACACTTCAGCGGGGGGGCCTACAGATACGCAGTATTTT.

The gene calls are TRBV12-5 and TRBJ1-2; tentative D call: TRBD1 (6 bases). The CDR3 is made up of 14 amino acids. CDR1 is LGHNT and CDR2 is FRNRAP in the germline V gene. Trimming took 3 bases from V and 4 from J, leaving 12 bases between them. CDR3 sequence: CASGLGQLVYGYTF. CDR3 sequence (DNA): TGTGCTAGTGGTTTAGGACAGCTAGTCTATGGCTACACCTTC. Supplemented by reference TRBV12-5 and TRBJ1-2, the full variable domain reads DARVTQTPRHKVTEMGQEVTMRCQPILGHNTVFWYRQTMMQGLELLAYFRNRAPLDDSGMPKDRFSAEMPDATLATLKIQPSEPRDSAVYFCASGLGQLVYGYTFGSGTRLTVV.

This clone came up a few times. This sequence joins TRBV28 and TRBJ1-1; D remains ambiguous. This CDR3 comprises 12 residues. Germline V lookup: CDR1 MDHEN, CDR2 SYDVKM. V lost 1 base, J lost 11 bases, and 11 bases lay in between. The CDR3 sequence: CASSLLTQRAFF. The CDR3 DNA reads as TGTGCCAGCAGTTTATTGACACAAAGGGCTTTCTTT.

The CDR3 here is CASLGSGSGETQYF. DNA of the CDR3: TGTGCCAGCCTAGGTAGCGGGAGTGGTGAGACCCAGTACTTC. The gene calls are TRBV6-1 and TRBJ2-5, with 9 positions matching TRBD2. The CDR3 loop spans 14 amino acids. J lost 5 bases, V lost 8 bases, and 9 bases had no gene match. Germline V lookup: CDR1 MNHNS, CDR2 SASEGT.

CDR3 DNA: TGCGCCAGCAGTGAGTCGACTAGCGGGGGGCAAGAGACCCAGTACTTC. Protein product: CASSESTSGGQETQYF. The chain couples TRBV10-1 to TRBJ2-5, with 13 bases identical to TRBD2. From germline, CDR1 is WNHNN and CDR2 SYGVQD (reference sequence). V lost 0 bases and J lost 2; bases outside the gene matches: 0. The CDR3 sequence is 16 residues long.

The rearrangement uses TRBV29-1 and TRBJ2-3, with 10 bases identical to TRBD2. Germline lookup yields CDR1 SQVTM and CDR2 ANQGSEA. The CDR3 runs 14 residues. V trimming: 6 bases; J trimming: 5 bases; junction bases outside the gene matches: 8. CDR3 amino acids: CSVAQLAGLDTQYF. The DNA for the CDR3 is TGCAGCGTCGCACAACTAGCGGGATTAGATACGCAGTATTTT.

The genes are TRBV29-1 and TRBJ2-5, with a tentative D call TRBD2 (6 bases). The CDR3 sequence is 12 residues long. From germline, CDR1 is SQVTM and CDR2 ANQGSEA. V was trimmed by 7 bases and J by 2 bases, leaving 11 bases between them. The CDR3 nucleotides read TGCAGCGGTATGGGGGGTCAAGAGACCCAGTACTTC. The encoded protein is CSGMGGQETQYF.

The rearrangement links TRBV6-2 or TRBV6-3 to TRBJ1-5, with no clear D. Per germline, CDR1 MNHEY and CDR2 SVGEGT. This CDR3 has 13 amino acids. Deletions cut 2 bases from V and 7 bases from J, with 9 bases between. The CDR3 here is CASSYELRQPQHF. As DNA, the CDR3 is TGTGCCAGCAGTTACGAGCTTCGGCAGCCCCAGCATTTT.

The chain recombines TRBV5-4 with TRBJ2-1, with D possibly being TRBD1 (5 bases). V was pared by 4 bases and J by 10 bases, with 15 bases between. The germline V gene encodes CDR1 SGHNT and CDR2 YYREEE (reference sequence). CDR3 length equals 13 residues. The CDR3: CASSPPEDIEQFF. CDR3 nucleotide sequence: TGTGCCAGCAGCCCCCCCGAGGACATCGAGCAGTTCTTC. Full variable domain (rest looked up from reference TRBV5-4 and TRBJ2-1): ETGVTQSPTHLIKTRGQQVTLRCSSQSGHNTVSWYQQALGQGPQFIFQYYREEENGRGNFPPRFSGLQFPNYSSELNVNALELDDSALYLCASSPPEDIEQFFGPGTRLTVL.

The V call is TRBV5-4, the J call TRBJ2-1; 11 nucleotides align to TRBD1. Germline V gene sequence: CDR1 SGHNT, CDR2 YYREEE (reference sequence). After removal of 4 bases from V and 8 bases from J, the junction contained 11 bases not matched to a gene. The CDR3 loop spans 16 amino acids. The CDR3 loop is CASSAPGTGGVYEQFF. The CDR3 coding sequence is TGTGCCAGCAGCGCACCCGGGACAGGGGGAGTTTATGAGCAGTTCTTC.

The chain links TRBV11-1 to TRBJ2-2; maybe TRBD1 (6 bases). Trimming pared 5 bases from V and 1 base from J, leaving 11 bases between. CDR1 is SGHAT, CDR2 FQDESV, per germline (reference sequence). The CDR3 is made up of 15 amino acids. The CDR3 loop reads CASSKGTRNTGELFF. The CDR3 DNA reads as TGTGCCAGCAGCAAAGGGACACGGAACACCGGGGAGCTGTTTTTT.